Detailed here is one TCR beta chain. Its antigen is not known. This sample was taken from a study of T-cell reconstitution after alpha-beta-depleted transplantation in children. Study-wide points: By one year post-transplant, T-cell counts and diversity largely arose from T cells that were newly produced. Recipient T cells and thymic progenitors that survived gave rise to the high TCRbeta diversity observed at day 60 in some patients.

This sample's TCRbeta library carried unique molecular identifier barcodes. MiXCR, applied by TCRdb to the PCR reads, yields one record per CDR3 protein. The sample contains about 980,000 distinct CDR3 sequences, around 30% of which appear only once. Per the germline V gene, CDR1 is MGHRA and CDR2 is YSYEKL. V trimming: 4 bases; J trimming: 3 bases; junction bases outside the gene matches: 7. CDR3 length: 15 amino acids. The sample in question was PBMCs, mostly from graft donor cells, obtained 360 days after TCRalphabeta/CD19-depleted stem cell transplant. The clonotype originates from a boy under three years old who had a stem cell transplant for SCID, so the T cells may come from the graft donor. The chain links TRBV4-1 to TRBJ1-2; 8 positions agree with TRBD1. CDR3 in amino acids: CASSRDGQGYYGYTF. The DNA for the CDR3 is TGCGCCAGCAGCCGGGACGGACAGGGTTACTATGGCTACACCTTC.